This T cell receptor beta chain derives from a study of control samples from healthy donors and cancer patients. V was cut by 6 bases and J by 10 bases, with 13 bases left in between. The CDR3 has 12 amino acids. This clone was found once. The method was immunoSEQ multiplex PCR; TCRdb's version includes in-frame clones alone and lacks a portion of them. The data show 95,000 to 120,000 clones, approximately 82% seen once. V usage is TRBV12-3 or TRBV12-4 and J usage is TRBJ1-5; D uncertain. The source material was blood. The clonotype comes from a man between 18 and 35 years old in good health. The CDR3 is CASSPGLRPQHF. CDR3 nucleotide sequence: TGTGCCAGCAGCCCGGGTCTCCGACCCCAGCATTTT.